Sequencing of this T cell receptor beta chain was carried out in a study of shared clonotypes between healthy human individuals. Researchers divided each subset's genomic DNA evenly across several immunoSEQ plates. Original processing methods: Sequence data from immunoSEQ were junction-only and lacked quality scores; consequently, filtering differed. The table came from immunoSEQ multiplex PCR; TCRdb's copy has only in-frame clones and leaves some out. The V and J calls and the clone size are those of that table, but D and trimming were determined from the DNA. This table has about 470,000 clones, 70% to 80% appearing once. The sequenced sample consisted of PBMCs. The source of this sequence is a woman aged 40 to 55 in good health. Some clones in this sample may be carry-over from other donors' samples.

This chain's CDR3 is CASSYSRGNYGYTF. CDR3 DNA: TGTGCCAGCAGCTACTCCAGGGGAAACTATGGCTACACCTTC. This sequence joins TRBV13 and TRBJ1-2; tentatively, D is TRBD1 (6 bases). Germline CDR1 and CDR2: PRHDT and FYEKMQ (reference sequence). The CDR3 is made up of 14 amino acids. V was pared by 4 bases and J by 2 bases, with 11 bases between.